The 15 T cell receptor beta chains given below trace back to one sample, sequenced in a study of shared clonotypes between healthy human individuals. The method was immunoSEQ multiplex PCR; TCRdb's version includes in-frame clones alone and lacks a portion of them. The sample holds about 490,000 clones, approximately 84% seen once. Sequencing was carried out using PBMCs. Source of these receptors: a woman aged 40 to 55 in good health. Some clones in this sample may be carry-over from other donors' samples.

Points on this clone: Since a far larger clone is one base different, this is likely a read error. The identical CDR3 is also encoded by other nucleotide sequences in the sample. The CDR3 loop is CASNPGRAGREQYF. CDR3 nucleotides: TGCGCCAGCAACCCTGGACGCGCGGGACGGGAGCAGTACTTC. The chain is built from TRBV27 and TRBJ2-7, with D possibly being TRBD2 (6 bases). CDR3 length: 14 amino acids. Germline CDR1 MNHEY, CDR2 SMNVEV (reference sequence).

The rearrangement uses TRBV7-3 and TRBJ2-2, with a possible D match to TRBD2 (6 bases). The V and J ends lost 5 bases and 5 bases respectively, with 18 bases between them. Germline-derived CDR1 and CDR2 are SGHTA and FQGTGA. This CDR3 comprises 16 residues. The CDR3 loop reads CASSPVAGRRTGELFF. Written as DNA, the CDR3 is TGTGCCAGCAGCCCCGTTGCGGGAAGGCGGACCGGGGAGCTGTTTTTT.

As DNA, the CDR3 is TGCAGCGTTACTAAAGGGCTAGCGGGAGGGGGTGAGCAGTTCTTC. This gives the protein CSVTKGLAGGGEQFF. The chain combines TRBV29-1 with TRBJ2-1; 12 nucleotides agree with TRBD2. The trim removed 5 bases at V and 9 bases at J, leaving 11 bases unmatched. The CDR3 sequence is 15 residues long. In germline, CDR1 is SQVTM, CDR2 ANQGSEA.

This chain links TRBV29-1 with TRBJ2-1; 8 positions agree with TRBD2. The trim removed 4 bases at V and 7 bases at J, leaving 15 bases unmatched. The length of the CDR3 is 16 residues. Germline-derived CDR1 and CDR2 are SQVTM and ANQGSEA. DNA of the CDR3: TGCAGCGTTGGGGGGACCGTCAGCGGGAGTGGGAATGAGCAGTTCTTC. As protein: CSVGGTVSGSGNEQFF.

The chain links TRBV6-1 to TRBJ1-3; 8 nucleotides align to TRBD1. V was clipped by 3 bases and J by 2 bases; unmatched bases: 3. The CDR3 length is 15 residues. Germline-derived CDR1 and CDR2 are MNHNS and SASEGT. The DNA for the CDR3 is TGTGCCAGCAGTGAGACAGGGGCCACTGGAAACACCATATATTTT. This translates into CASSETGATGNTIYF.

This clone is a singleton in its sample. Other DNA variants within this sample encode the same CDR3. The gene calls are TRBV5-6 and TRBJ1-1, with TRBD1 matching 8 bases. CDR1 and CDR2 (germline): SGHDT, YYEEEE. The junction had 5 bases not matched to a gene; V was cut back by 4 bases and J by 3 bases. The CDR3 spans 14 residues. In DNA form, the CDR3 reads TGTGCCAGCAGCCTCAGGGGGCGATACACTGAAGCTTTCTTT. This encodes CASSLRGRYTEAFF.

In regard to this clone: A far larger clone is off by one base, so a read error is likely. CDR3 sequence: CASSADMADMQYF. The CDR3 region has the DNA TGTGCCAGCAGTGCCGATATGGCAGATATGCAGTATTTT. The chain couples TRBV2 to TRBJ2-3, with D uncertain. The length of the CDR3 is 13 residues. Germline V gene lookup returns CDR1 SNHLY and CDR2 FYNNEI.

The chain recombines TRBV5-6 with TRBJ1-4; D gene uncertain. The CDR3 covers 15 residues. Germline CDR1 and CDR2: SGHDT and YYEEEE. The germline V and J ends were trimmed by 0 bases and 5 bases, with 11 bases remaining between them. The CDR3: CASSLARQRNEKLFF. The CDR3, as DNA: TGTGCCAGCAGCTTGGCGCGTCAAAGGAATGAAAAACTGTTTTTT.

Remarks on this clone: A far larger clone is one base from this, pointing to a likely read error. This chain uses TRBV11-2 with TRBJ1-1, with D perhaps TRBD1 (6 bases). Trimming stripped 5 bases from V and 5 bases from J, with 15 bases between. CDR1 and CDR2 from the germline V gene are SGHAT and FQNNGV. The CDR3 spans 14 residues. CDR3 region: CASSLGIGGTEAFF. As DNA, the CDR3 is TGTGCCAGCAGCCTAGGGATAGGGGGGACTGAAGCTTTCTTT.

This clone has only one observation. The genes are TRBV20-1 and TRBJ1-1; D remains unclear. Germline CDR1 DFQATT, CDR2 SNEGSKA (reference sequence). Trimming took off 5 bases at V and 6 bases at J, with 10 bases between the two ends. The CDR3 loop spans 11 amino acids. The DNA of the CDR3 is TGCAGTGCTGCGGGTGGGGCTGAAGCTTTCTTT. Translated, it gives CSAAGGAEAFF.

The chain has TRBV6-6 and TRBJ1-6, with D hard to call. Trimming removed 2 bases at V and 10 bases at J, with 6 bases between. The CDR3 is 12 residues long. Per the germline V gene, CDR1 is MNHNY and CDR2 is SVGAGI (reference sequence). The CDR3 DNA reads TGTGCCAGCAGTTACCGGGCCTCACCCCTCCACTTT. This encodes CASSYRASPLHF.

Regarding this clone: This likely traces to a read error, being one base from a far larger clone. This rearrangement joins TRBV27 to TRBJ2-7; D not certain. With 7 bases removed from V and 3 bases from J, the gap between germline ends came to 19 bases. Looked up from germline, CDR1 is MNHEY and CDR2 is SMNVEV (reference sequence). The CDR3 totals 15 residues. The CDR3 bases are TGTGCCAGCACCCCCCGCCGTGCAGCATACTACGAGCAGTACTTC. As protein: CASTPRRAAYYEQYF.

V gene TRBV9 combines with J gene TRBJ2-1, with TRBD2 matching 8 bases. From germline, CDR1 is SGDLS and CDR2 YYNGEE. The CDR3 spans 15 residues. V trimming: 3 bases; J trimming: 8 bases; junction bases outside the gene matches: 10. CDR3 residues: CASSALTGGPYEQFF. CDR3 nucleotide sequence: TGTGCCAGCAGCGCCCTTACGGGAGGGCCATATGAGCAGTTCTTC.

The table lists this clone with a few counts. Only one base separates this from a far larger clonotype, so it likely reflects a read error. This chain joins TRBV25-1 and TRBJ1-1; D is perhaps TRBD1 (5 bases). Trimming removed 4 bases at V and 2 bases at J, with 14 bases between. Germline V CDR1 and CDR2: MGHDK, SYGVNS. CDR3 size: 15 residues. DNA for the CDR3: TGTGCCAGCAGTGTACACGGTGGACATAACACTGAAGCTTTCTTT. Translated: CASSVHGGHNTEAFF. Drawing the rest from reference TRBV25-1 and TRBJ1-1, the complete variable domain is EADIYQTPRYLVIGTGKKITLECSQTMGHDKMYWYQQDPGMELHLIHYSYGVNSTEKGDLSSESTVSRIRTEHFPLTLESARPSHTSQYLCASSVHGGHNTEAFFGQGTRLTVV.

A remark on this clone: Given a far larger clone just one base away, this is likely a sequencing read error. Other DNA sequences within the sample encode an identical CDR3. CDR3: CASSLGLGDQHGYTF. CDR3 bases: TGCGCCAGCAGCTTGGGGCTGGGGGACCAGCATGGCTACACCTTC. This chain joins TRBV5-1 and TRBJ1-2; D is possibly TRBD1 (5 bases). Germline V gene data show CDR1 as SGHRS and CDR2 as YFSETQ. Trimming stripped 0 bases from V and 6 bases from J, with 15 bases between. This CDR3 contains 15 residues. Full variable domain (remainder filled in from reference TRBV5-1 and TRBJ1-2): KAGVTQTPRYLIKTRGQQVTLSCSPISGHRSVSWYQQTPGQGLQFLFEYFSETQRNKGNFPGRFSGRQFSNSRSEMNVSTLELGDSALYLCASSLGLGDQHGYTFGSGTRLTVV.